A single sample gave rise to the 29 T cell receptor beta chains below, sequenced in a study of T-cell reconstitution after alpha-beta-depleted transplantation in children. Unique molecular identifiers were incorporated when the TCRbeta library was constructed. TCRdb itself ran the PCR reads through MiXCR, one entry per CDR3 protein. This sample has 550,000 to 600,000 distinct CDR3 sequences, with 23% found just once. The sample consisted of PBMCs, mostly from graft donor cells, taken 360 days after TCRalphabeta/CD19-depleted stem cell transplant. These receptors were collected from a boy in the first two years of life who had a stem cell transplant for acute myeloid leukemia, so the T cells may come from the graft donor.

The CDR3 sequence is CASSSEPPDSHGSFF. The CDR3 bases are TGCGCCAGCAGCTCGGAGCCCCCCGACTCCCACGGATCGTTCTTC. The chain has TRBV5-1 and TRBJ2-1, with D uncertain. Germline V gene sequence: CDR1 SGHRS, CDR2 YFSETQ. The CDR3 length is 15 residues. V was cut by 3 bases and J by 15 bases, with 25 bases left in between.

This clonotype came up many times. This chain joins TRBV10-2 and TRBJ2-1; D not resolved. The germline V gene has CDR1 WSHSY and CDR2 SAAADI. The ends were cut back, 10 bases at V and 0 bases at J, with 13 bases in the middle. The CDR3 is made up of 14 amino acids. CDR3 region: CATNRAGSYNEQFF. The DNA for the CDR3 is TGCGCCACTAATCGGGCCGGCTCCTACAATGAGCAGTTCTTC.

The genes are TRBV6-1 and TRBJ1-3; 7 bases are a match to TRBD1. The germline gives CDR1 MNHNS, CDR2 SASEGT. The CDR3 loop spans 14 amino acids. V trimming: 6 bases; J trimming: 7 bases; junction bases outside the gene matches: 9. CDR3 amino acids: CASSPQPRGNTIYF. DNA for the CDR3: TGTGCCAGCAGCCCCCAACCCAGGGGGAACACCATATATTTT.

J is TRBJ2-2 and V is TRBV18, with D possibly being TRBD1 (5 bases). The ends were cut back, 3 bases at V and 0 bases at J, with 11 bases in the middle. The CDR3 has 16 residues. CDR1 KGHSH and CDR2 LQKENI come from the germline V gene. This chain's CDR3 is CASSPQGLANTGELFF. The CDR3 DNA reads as TGTGCCAGCTCACCGCAGGGTCTGGCGAACACCGGGGAGCTGTTTTTT.

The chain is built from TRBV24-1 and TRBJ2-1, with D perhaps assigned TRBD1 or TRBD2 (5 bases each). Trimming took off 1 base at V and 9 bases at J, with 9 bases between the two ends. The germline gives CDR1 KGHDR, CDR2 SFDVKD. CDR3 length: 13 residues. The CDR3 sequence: CATSDLGDPEQFF. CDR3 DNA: TGTGCCACCAGTGATTTAGGGGACCCTGAGCAGTTCTTC.

The CDR3 loop reads CASSEAAGNPFQPQHF. The CDR3 region has the DNA TGTGCCAGCAGTGAAGCGGCAGGGAATCCTTTCCAGCCCCAGCATTTT. This chain uses TRBV6-1 with TRBJ1-5; tentatively, D is TRBD1 (5 bases). The germline gives CDR1 MNHNS, CDR2 SASEGT. V was cut by 0 bases and J by 7 bases, with 16 bases left in between. This CDR3 is 16 amino acids long.

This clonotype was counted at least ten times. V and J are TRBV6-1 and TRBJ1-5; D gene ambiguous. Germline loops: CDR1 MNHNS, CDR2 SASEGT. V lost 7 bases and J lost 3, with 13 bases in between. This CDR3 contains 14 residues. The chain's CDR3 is CASTMDGYNQPQHF. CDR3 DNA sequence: TGTGCCAGCACCATGGACGGTTACAATCAGCCCCAGCATTTT.

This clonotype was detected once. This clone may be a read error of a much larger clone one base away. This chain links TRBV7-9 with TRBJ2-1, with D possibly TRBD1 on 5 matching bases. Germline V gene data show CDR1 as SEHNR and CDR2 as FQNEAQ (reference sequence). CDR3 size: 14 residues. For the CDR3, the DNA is TGTGCCAGCACCCTTTTGAACAGGCCCAATGAGCGGTTCTTC. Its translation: CASTLLNRPNERFF.

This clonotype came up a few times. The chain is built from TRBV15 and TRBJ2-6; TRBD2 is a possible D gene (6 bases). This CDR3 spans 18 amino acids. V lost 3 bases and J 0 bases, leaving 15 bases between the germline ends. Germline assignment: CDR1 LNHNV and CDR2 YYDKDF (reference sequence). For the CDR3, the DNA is TGTGCCACCAGCAGGAAACGTAGCGGAGGCTCTGGGGCCAACGTCCTGACTTTC. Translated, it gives CATSRKRSGGSGANVLTF.

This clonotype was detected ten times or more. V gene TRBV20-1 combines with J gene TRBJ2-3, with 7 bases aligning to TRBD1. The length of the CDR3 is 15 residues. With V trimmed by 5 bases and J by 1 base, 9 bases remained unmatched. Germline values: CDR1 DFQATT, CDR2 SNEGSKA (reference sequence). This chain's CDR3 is CSARDRTGGTDTQYF. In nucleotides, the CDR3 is TGCAGTGCTCGGGACCGGACAGGAGGCACAGATACGCAGTATTTT.

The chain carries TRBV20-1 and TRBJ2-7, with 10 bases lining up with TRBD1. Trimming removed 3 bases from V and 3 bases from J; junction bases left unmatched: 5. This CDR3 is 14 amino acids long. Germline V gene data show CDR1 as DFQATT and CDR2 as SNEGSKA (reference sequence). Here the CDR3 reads CSARAGTGDYEQYV. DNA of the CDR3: TGCAGTGCTAGGGCCGGGACAGGGGACTACGAGCAGTACGTC.

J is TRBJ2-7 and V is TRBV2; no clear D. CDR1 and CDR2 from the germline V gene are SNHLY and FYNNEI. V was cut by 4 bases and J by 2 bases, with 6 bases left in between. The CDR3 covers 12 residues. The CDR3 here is CASSVVPYEQYV. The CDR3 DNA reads TGTGCCAGCAGTGTAGTACCCTACGAGCAGTACGTC.

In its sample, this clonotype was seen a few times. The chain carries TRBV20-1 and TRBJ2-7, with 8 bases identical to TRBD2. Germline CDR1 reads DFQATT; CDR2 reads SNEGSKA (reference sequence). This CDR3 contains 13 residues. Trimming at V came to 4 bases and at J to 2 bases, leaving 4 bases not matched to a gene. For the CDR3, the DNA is TGCAGTGCTACCGGGACTAGACCCTACGAGCAGTACGTC. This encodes CSATGTRPYEQYV.

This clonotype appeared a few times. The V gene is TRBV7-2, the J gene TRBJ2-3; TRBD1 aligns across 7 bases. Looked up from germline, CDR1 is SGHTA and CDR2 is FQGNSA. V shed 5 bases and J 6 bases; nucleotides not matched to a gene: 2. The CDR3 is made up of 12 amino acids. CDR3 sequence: CASSDREDTQYF. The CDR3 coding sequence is TGTGCCAGCAGCGACAGGGAGGATACGCAGTATTTT. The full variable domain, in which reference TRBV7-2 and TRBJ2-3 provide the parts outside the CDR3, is GAGVSQSPSNKVTEKGKDVELRCDPISGHTALYWYRQSLGQGLEFLIYFQGNSAPDKSGLPSDRFSAERTGGSVSTLTIQRTQQEDSAVYLCASSDREDTQYFGPGTRLTVL.

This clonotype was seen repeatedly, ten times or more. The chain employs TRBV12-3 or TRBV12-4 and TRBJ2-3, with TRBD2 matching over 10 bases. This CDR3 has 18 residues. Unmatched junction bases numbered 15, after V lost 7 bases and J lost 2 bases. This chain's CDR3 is CASTPSGGPHKPTDTQYF. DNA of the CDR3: TGTGCCAGCACCCCTAGCGGGGGCCCCCACAAACCCACAGATACGCAGTATTTT.

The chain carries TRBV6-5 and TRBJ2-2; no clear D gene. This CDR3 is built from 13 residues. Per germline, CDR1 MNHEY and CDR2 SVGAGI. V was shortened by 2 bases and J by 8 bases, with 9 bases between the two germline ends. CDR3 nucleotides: TGTGCCAGCAGTTACAGGGCAGCGGGGGAGCTGTTTTTT. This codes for CASSYRAAGELFF.

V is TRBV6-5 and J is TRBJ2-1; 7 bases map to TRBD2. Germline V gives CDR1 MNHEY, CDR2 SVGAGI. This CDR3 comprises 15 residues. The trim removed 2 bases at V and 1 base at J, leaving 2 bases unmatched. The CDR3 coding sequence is TGTGCCAGCAGTTACGGGGGGGTTTCCTACAATGAGCAGTTCTTC. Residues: CASSYGGVSYNEQFF.

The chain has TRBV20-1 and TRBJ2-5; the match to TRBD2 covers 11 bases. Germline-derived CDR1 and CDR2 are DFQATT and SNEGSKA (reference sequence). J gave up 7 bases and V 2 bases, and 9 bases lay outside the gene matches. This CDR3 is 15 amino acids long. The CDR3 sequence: CSARPLAGGEGTQYF. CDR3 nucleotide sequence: TGCAGTGCTAGACCCCTAGCGGGGGGAGAAGGGACCCAGTACTTC.

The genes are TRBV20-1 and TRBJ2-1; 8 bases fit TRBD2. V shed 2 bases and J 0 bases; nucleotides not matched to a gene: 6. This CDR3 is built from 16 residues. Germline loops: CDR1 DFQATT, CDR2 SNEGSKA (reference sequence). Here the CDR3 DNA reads TGCAGTGCTAGAACCGCACTAGCGGTCTCCTACAATGAGCAGTTCTTC. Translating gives CSARTALAVSYNEQFF.

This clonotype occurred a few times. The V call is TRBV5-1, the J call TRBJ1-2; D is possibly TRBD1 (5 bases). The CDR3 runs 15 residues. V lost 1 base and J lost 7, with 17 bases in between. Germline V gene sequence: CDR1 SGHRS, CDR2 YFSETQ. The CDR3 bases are TGCGCCAGCAGCTTGAGGGGTGGAGAGGGCCCTGGCTACACCTTC. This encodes CASSLRGGEGPGYTF.

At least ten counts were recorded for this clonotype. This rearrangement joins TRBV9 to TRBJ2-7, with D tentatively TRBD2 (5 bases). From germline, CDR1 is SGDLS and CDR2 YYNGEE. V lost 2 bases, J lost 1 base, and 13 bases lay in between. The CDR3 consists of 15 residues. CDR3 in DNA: TGTGCCAGCAGCGTGGGAGCGGACCGGTCCTACGAGCAGTACTTC. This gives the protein CASSVGADRSYEQYF.

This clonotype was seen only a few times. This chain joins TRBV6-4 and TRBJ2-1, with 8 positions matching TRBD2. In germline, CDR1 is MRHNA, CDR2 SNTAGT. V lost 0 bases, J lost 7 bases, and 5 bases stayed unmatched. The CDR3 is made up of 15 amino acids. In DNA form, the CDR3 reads TGTGCCAGCAGTGACTCTTTGCGGGGGGATAATGAGCAGTTCTTC. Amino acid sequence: CASSDSLRGDNEQFF.

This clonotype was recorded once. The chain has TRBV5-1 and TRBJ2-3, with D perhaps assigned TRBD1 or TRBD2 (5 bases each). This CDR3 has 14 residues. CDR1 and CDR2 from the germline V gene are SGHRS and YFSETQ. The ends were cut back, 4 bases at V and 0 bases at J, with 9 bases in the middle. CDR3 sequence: CASSTGASTDTQYF. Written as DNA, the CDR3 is TGCGCCAGCAGCACCGGGGCTAGCACAGATACGCAGTATTTT.

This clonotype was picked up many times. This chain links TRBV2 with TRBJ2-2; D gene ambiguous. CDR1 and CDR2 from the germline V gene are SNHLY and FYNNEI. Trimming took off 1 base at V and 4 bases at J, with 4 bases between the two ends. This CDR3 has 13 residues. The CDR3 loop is CASSEEGTGELFF. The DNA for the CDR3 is TGTGCCAGCAGTGAAGAAGGCACCGGGGAGCTGTTTTTT.

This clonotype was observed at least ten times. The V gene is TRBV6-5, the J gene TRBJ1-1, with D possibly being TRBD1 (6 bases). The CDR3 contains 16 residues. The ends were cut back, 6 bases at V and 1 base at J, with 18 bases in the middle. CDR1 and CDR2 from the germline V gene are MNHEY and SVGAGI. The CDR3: CASSGGLAVGNTEAFF. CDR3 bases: TGTGCCAGCAGCGGGGGCCTGGCCGTAGGGAACACTGAAGCTTTCTTT.

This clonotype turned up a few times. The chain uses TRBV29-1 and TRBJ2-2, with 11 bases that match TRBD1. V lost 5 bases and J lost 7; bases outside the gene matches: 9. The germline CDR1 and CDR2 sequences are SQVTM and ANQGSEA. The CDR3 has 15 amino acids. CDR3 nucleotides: TGCAGCGTTTACGGGGGGACAGGGGGTGTCGGGGAGCTGTTTTTT. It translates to CSVYGGTGGVGELFF.

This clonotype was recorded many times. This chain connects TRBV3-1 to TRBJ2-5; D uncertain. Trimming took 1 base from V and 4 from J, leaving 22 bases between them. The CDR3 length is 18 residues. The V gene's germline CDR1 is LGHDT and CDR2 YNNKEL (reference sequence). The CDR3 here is CASSQASGGPWAGETQYF. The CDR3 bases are TGTGCCAGCAGCCAAGCCTCCGGTGGACCCTGGGCTGGAGAGACCCAGTACTTC.

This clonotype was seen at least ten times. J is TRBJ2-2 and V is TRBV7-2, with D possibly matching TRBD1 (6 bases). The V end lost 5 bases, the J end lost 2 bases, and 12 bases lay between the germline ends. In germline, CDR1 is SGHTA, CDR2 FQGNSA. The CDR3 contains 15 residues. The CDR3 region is CASSGGHGNTGELFF. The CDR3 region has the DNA TGTGCCAGCAGCGGGGGACACGGAAACACCGGGGAGCTGTTTTTT.

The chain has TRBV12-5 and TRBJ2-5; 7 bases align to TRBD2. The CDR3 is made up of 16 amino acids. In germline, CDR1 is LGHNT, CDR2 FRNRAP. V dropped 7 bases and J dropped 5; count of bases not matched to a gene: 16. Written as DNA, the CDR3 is TGTGCTAGTGCTATCAACAGCGGGGACCGGCTCGAGACCCAGTACTTC. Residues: CASAINSGDRLETQYF.